This TCR beta chain derives from a study of long-term antiretroviral therapy in people with HIV. This clone appeared a single time. What it binds is not known. Study-wide points: The repertoire was dominated at all time points by clones expanded before ART. Transplant-donor-level diversity was not reached after ART, though diversity increased. HIV repertoire CDR3 lengths ranged less widely than those of controls.

At survey level, the immunoSEQ assay was run in its v3.0 version. For each individual sample, sequencing targeted roughly 40,000-50,000 T-cell genomes. Sequencing used immunoSEQ multiplex PCR; TCRdb keeps in-frame clones, though not all of them. The sample consists of 20,000 to 25,000 clones, less than 80% of them appearing once. Germline CDR1 SEHNR, CDR2 FQNEAQ (reference sequence). The CDR3 runs 15 residues. V lost 5 bases, J lost 1 base, and 15 bases lay in between. The V gene is TRBV7-9, the J gene TRBJ2-7; D might be TRBD2 (6 bases). The source was unsorted PBMCs, collected 4.1 years after starting antiretroviral therapy. This receptor was obtained from a woman in her 40s with HIV. CDR3 residues: CASSHITAGSYEQYF. Written as DNA, the CDR3 is TGTGCCAGCAGCCACATAACGGCGGGGTCCTACGAGCAGTACTTC.